This T cell receptor beta chain was sequenced for a study of identical twins. CDR1 is MNHEY and CDR2 is SVGEGT in the germline V gene. CDR3 length equals 17 residues. V shed 0 bases and J 5 bases; nucleotides not matched to a gene: 6. TCRdb called the 5' RACE reads again in MiXCR, with one record for every CDR3 protein. Among 350,000 to 500,000 distinct CDR3 sequences listed, less than 20% were seen once. The receptor's source is a man aged 50 to 59 in good health. J is TRBJ2-3 and V is TRBV6-2 or TRBV6-3; 12 nucleotides match TRBD2. The specimen sequenced was naive T cells sorted from blood. CDR3 DNA: TGTGCCAGCAGTTACTCATTCCTAGCGGGGGGGCAAGATACGCAGTATTTT. This codes for CASSYSFLAGGQDTQYF.